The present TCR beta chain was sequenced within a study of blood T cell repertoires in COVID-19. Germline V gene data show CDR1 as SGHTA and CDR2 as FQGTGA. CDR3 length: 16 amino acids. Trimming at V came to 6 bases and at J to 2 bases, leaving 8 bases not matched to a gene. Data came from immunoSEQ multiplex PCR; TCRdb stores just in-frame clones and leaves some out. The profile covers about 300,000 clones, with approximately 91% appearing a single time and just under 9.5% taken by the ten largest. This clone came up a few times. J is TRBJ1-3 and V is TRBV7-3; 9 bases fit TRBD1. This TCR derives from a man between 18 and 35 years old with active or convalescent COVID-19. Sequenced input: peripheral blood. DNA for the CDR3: TGTGCCAGCAGATACAGGGGGCGATTTGCTGGAAACACCATATATTTT. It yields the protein CASRYRGRFAGNTIYF.